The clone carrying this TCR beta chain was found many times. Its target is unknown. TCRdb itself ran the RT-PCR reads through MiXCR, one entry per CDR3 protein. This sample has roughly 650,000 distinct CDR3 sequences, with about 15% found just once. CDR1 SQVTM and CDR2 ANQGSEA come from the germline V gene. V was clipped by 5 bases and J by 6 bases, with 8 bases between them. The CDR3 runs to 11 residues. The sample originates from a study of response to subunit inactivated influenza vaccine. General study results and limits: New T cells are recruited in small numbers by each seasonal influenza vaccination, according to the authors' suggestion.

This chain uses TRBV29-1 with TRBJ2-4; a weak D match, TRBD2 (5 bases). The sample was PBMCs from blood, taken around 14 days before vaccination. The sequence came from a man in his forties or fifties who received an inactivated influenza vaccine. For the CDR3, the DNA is TGCAGCGTTCTACGGGGAAACATTCAGTACTTC. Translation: CSVLRGNIQYF.